This T cell receptor (beta chain) was observed in a study of cytomegalovirus exposure and HLA in healthy donors. Study information: A later analysis reported the same platform for the roughly 120 validation repertoires and the approximately 640 first-cohort repertoires. Findings and caveats of the study: The tendency of first-cohort TCR clusters to co-occur in the 120 or so validation repertoires was the finding of a later analysis. There were about 160 TCR beta chains listed as cytomegalovirus-associated.

Produced via immunoSEQ multiplex PCR; TCRdb's table is partial and in-frame only. This sample yields about 250,000 clones, of which 80% to 90% are seen a single time; 2.5% to 3% belongs to the top ten. A word on this clone: No antigen is known for it.

V lost 1 base to trimming and J lost 3 bases, with 9 bases between them. This CDR3 spans 14 amino acids. Germline loops: CDR1 SGHVS, CDR2 FQNEAQ. This clonotype was obtained from a man aged 18 to 29 in good health and CMV-seronegative. The sequenced sample was PBMCs. The rearrangement joins TRBV7-8 to TRBJ1-1; D possibly corresponds to TRBD1 (5 bases). CDR3 nucleotide sequence: TGTGCCAGCAGCTTAGGGGGCAGTGACACTGAAGCTTTCTTT. This encodes CASSLGGSDTEAFF. The complete variable domain, with remaining parts taken from reference TRBV7-8 and TRBJ1-1, reads GAGVSQSPRYKVAKRGQDVALRCDPISGHVSLFWYQQALGQGPEFLTYFQNEAQLDKSGLPSDRFFAERPEGSVSTLKIQRTQQEDSAVYLCASSLGGSDTEAFFGQGTRLTVV.